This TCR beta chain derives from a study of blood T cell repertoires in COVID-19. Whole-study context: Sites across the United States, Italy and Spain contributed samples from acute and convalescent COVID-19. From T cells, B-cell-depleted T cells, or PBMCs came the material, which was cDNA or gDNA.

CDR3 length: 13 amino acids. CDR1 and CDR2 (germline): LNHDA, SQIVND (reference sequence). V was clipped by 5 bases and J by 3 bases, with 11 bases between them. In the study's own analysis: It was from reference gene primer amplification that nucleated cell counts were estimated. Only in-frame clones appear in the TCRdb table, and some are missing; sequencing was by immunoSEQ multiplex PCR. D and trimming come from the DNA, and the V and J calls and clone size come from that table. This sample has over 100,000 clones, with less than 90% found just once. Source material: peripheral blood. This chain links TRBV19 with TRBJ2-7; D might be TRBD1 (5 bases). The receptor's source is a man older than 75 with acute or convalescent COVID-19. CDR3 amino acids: CASSGQGLYEQYF. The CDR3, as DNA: TGTGCCAGTAGTGGGCAGGGTCTCTACGAGCAGTACTTC.